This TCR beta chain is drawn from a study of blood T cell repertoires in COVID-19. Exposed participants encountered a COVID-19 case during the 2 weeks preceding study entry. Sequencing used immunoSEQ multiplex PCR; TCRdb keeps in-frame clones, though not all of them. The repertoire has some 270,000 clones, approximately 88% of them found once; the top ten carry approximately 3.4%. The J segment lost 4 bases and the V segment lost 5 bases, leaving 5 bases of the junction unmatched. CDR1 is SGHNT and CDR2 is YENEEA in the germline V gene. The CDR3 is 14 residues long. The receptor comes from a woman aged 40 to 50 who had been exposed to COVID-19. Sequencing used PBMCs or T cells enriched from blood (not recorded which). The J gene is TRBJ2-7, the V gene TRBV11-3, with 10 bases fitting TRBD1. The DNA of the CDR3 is TGTGCCAGCAGCCAATGGGACAGGGGATACGAGCAGTACGTC. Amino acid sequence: CASSQWDRGYEQYV.